This is a list of T cell receptor beta chains from one sample in a study of blood T cell repertoires in COVID-19. Profiling relied on immunoSEQ multiplex PCR, and the TCRdb table lists in-frame clones only, not all of them. This sample has 250,000 to 350,000 clones, with approximately 83% found just once. The sequencing sample was made of peripheral blood. The receptors were sampled from a person aged 65 to 79 with COVID-19, enrolled during active disease. Both conserved end residues are part of each CDR3. A D gene is named only where the DNA matches it firmly. Size is stated for part of the rows, as once, few or many counts, or as a class when the clone is expanded.

DNA	CDR3	V	D	J	size
TGTGCCAGCAGTTTACGGGGGTGGGGGAGCGGTGAAGCTTTCTTT	CASSLRGWGSGEAFF	TRBV27	.	TRBJ1-1	.
TGTGCCATCATGGCTAGCGGGGGATCCTACAATGAGCAGTTCTTC	CAIMASGGSYNEQFF	TRBV10-3	TRBD2	TRBJ2-1	.
TGTGCCAGCAGCCAAGAAGGGAGGCACAGGGGGGACGAGCAGTACTTC	CASSQEGRHRGDEQYF	TRBV3-1/TRBV3-2	TRBD1	TRBJ2-7	.
TGTGCCAGTATAGGGGGTTGGGGGCGCGACACTGAAGCTTTCTTT	CASIGGWGRDTEAFF	TRBV19	.	TRBJ1-1	.
TGTGCCACCAGTGATTCCGGGCAGGGTTCCTACGAGCAGTACTTC	CATSDSGQGSYEQYF	TRBV24-1	.	TRBJ2-7	.
TGTGCCAGCAGCTTGGGAGACAGGACCTCCTACGAGCAGTACTTC	CASSLGDRTSYEQYF	TRBV5-6	.	TRBJ2-7	.
TGTGCCAGTAGCGCCTTGGGGGCTAGCGGATTCTACAATGAGCAGTTCTTC	CASSALGASGFYNEQFF	TRBV19	.	TRBJ2-1	.
TGTGCCAGCAGCCGCAGGGGTGATAATTCACCCCTCCACTTT	CASSRRGDNSPLHF	TRBV14	.	TRBJ1-6	once
TGTGCCAGCAGTCCAGGGGGTAGGGCGGACACCATATATTTT	CASSPGGRADTIYF	TRBV27	TRBD1	TRBJ1-3	.
TGTGCCAGCACAAACTCGTCCTACAATGAGCAGTTCTTC	CASTNSSYNEQFF	TRBV21-1	.	TRBJ2-1	.
TGTGCCAGCAGCACTGCCGACAGGGGCGCCTATAATTCACCCCTCCACTTT	CASSTADRGAYNSPLHF	TRBV9	TRBD1	TRBJ1-6	.
TGTGCCAGCAGCGTAGGACAGTTGAACACTGAAGCTTTCTTT	CASSVGQLNTEAFF	TRBV9	.	TRBJ1-1	.
TGTGCCAGTAGCTTTGGACAGGGTCTGGATCAGCCCCAGCATTTT	CASSFGQGLDQPQHF	TRBV19	TRBD1	TRBJ1-5	.
TGTGCCAGCAGTGACAGGGGTGCTAGCAATCAGCCCCAGCATTTT	CASSDRGASNQPQHF	TRBV6-1	.	TRBJ1-5	.
TGTGCCAGCAGCTCGGAAGGACAGGGACGTAACTATGGCTACACCTTC	CASSSEGQGRNYGYTF	TRBV11-2	TRBD1	TRBJ1-2	.
TGTGCCAGCATACGGACGACGACAGATAGGGATACGCAGTATTTT	CASIRTTTDRDTQYF	TRBV5-5	.	TRBJ2-3	.
TGTGCCAGCAGCTTAGGGGTACGAGACTACTACGAGCAGTACTTC	CASSLGVRDYYEQYF	TRBV11-2	.	TRBJ2-7	.
TGCGGGAAATACGGCGTCGGGTCCGGGGAGCTGTTTTTT	CGKYGVGSGELFF	TRBV6-8	.	TRBJ2-2	.
TGTGCCAGCAGTGGACTAGCGGGGAACACCGGGGAGCTGTTTTTT	CASSGLAGNTGELFF	TRBV25-1	TRBD2	TRBJ2-2	.
TGTGCCAGCAGCCAATTTTACAGGCATTACGAGCAGTACTTC	CASSQFYRHYEQYF	TRBV3-1/TRBV3-2	.	TRBJ2-7	.
TGTGCCAGCTCACCAGAGAGGGTCGGCTATGGCTACACCTTC	CASSPERVGYGYTF	TRBV18	.	TRBJ1-2	.
TGTGCCAGCCGGGACACAAATCAGCCCCAGCATTTT	CASRDTNQPQHF	TRBV19	.	TRBJ1-5	.
TGTGCCAGCAGTTACTCCAGGGGAACCTACGAGCAGTACTTC	CASSYSRGTYEQYF	TRBV6-5	.	TRBJ2-7	.
TGTGCCAGCAGTTTTCTCTCTGGAAACACCATATATTTT	CASSFLSGNTIYF	TRBV12-3/TRBV12-4	.	TRBJ1-3	.
TGTGCCAGCAGCTTCAGACGACTAGCGGGAGGGCAAGAGACCCAGTACTTC	CASSFRRLAGGQETQYF	TRBV7-2	TRBD2	TRBJ2-5	.
TGTGCCAGCAGTCCTGCGGGGATCTACGAGCAGTACTTC	CASSPAGIYEQYF	TRBV25-1	.	TRBJ2-7	.
TGTGCCAGCAGTTTGTGGAGGGAACGGCGGGATGAGCAGTTCTTC	CASSLWRERRDEQFF	TRBV27	.	TRBJ2-1	few
TGCGCCAGCAGCCAAGTTGTTGGACTAGCGGGGGGGGGAGATACGCAGTATTTT	CASSQVVGLAGGGDTQYF	TRBV4-3	TRBD2	TRBJ2-3	once
TGCAGCGTTCAGACTAGCGGGGAAGAGACCCAGTACTTC	CSVQTSGEETQYF	TRBV29-1	TRBD2	TRBJ2-5	.
TGTGCCAGCAGTGAAGCGCTTCGGATAGGGGGGGCGGTTTTCTTT	CASSEALRIGGAVFF	TRBV2	.	TRBJ1-1	.
TGCAGTGCTAGTCCTGGGACGGGGACAAATTCACCCCTCCACTTT	CSASPGTGTNSPLHF	TRBV20-1	.	TRBJ1-6	.
TGTGCCAGCAGCAGGACAGGGCAGAATTCACTCCTCCACTTT	CASSRTGQNSLLHF	TRBV6-2/TRBV6-3	TRBD1	TRBJ1-6	.
TGCAGCGTTGCGTCGGATACGCAGTATTTT	CSVASDTQYF	TRBV29-1	.	TRBJ2-3	.
TGTGCCAGCAGTCCCCCGGGACTAGCGGGAGCGGGTGAGCAGTTCTTC	CASSPPGLAGAGEQFF	TRBV27	TRBD2	TRBJ2-1	.
TGTGCCAGCAGCTTAGGGAAAGACAGGGGGCTGGGGAATCAGCCCCAGCATTTT	CASSLGKDRGLGNQPQHF	TRBV11-3	TRBD1	TRBJ1-5	few